The clone carrying this T cell receptor beta chain was observed a few times. The antigen remains unidentified. The data are from a study of cytomegalovirus exposure and HLA in healthy donors. The study ran its PCR with 60 Vbeta and 13 Jbeta primers. The repertoire was sequenced with immunoSEQ multiplex PCR; TCRdb's copy has only in-frame clones and lacks some. The repertoire has under 200,000 clones, 75% to 90% of them found once; the top ten carry 4% to 5.5%. The CDR3 contains 12 residues. V gave up 5 bases and J gave up 3 bases, with 8 bases separating them. Germline CDR1 is SGHTA and CDR2 is FQGNSA. Study-wide points: In a later analysis, specific HLA alleles were associated with approximately 16,000 TCR beta sequences at a 0.05 false discovery rate. A later analysis reportedly identified an Asian-associated ancestry cluster as carrying fewer N-insertions than the 666-donor mean.

This chain joins TRBV7-2 and TRBJ2-7; D ambiguous. Source material: PBMCs. This receptor was taken from a man aged 25 to 40 in good health and CMV-seronegative. In DNA, the CDR3 is TGTGCCAGCAGCCCTCCAGACTACGAGCAGTACTTC. Its translation: CASSPPDYEQYF. Full variable domain (rest looked up from reference TRBV7-2 and TRBJ2-7): GAGVSQSPSNKVTEKGKDVELRCDPISGHTALYWYRQSLGQGLEFLIYFQGNSAPDKSGLPSDRFSAERTGGSVSTLTIQRTQQEDSAVYLCASSPPDYEQYFGPGTRLTVT.